These 20 T cell receptor beta chains originate from one sample sequenced in a study of blood T cell repertoires in COVID-19. Method: immunoSEQ multiplex PCR; TCRdb's copy keeps in-frame clones and lacks some. Of 65,000 to 75,000 clones detected, 85% to 90% appear once; the ten largest clones hold around 4.4%. Sequencing was performed on peripheral blood. The origin of the receptors is a man aged 50 or older with active COVID-19.

The chain is built from TRBV19 and TRBJ2-5, with 13 bases that match TRBD2. This CDR3 contains 17 residues. J was trimmed by 1 base and V by 9 bases; bases with no gene match: 11. Per germline, CDR1 LNHDA and CDR2 SQIVND (reference sequence). CDR3: CARGGRLAGGSQETQYF. DNA of the CDR3: TGTGCCAGGGGAGGGAGACTAGCGGGAGGTTCCCAAGAGACCCAGTACTTC.

This clone was seen just once. This chain uses TRBV27 with TRBJ2-5; 8 bases are shared with TRBD1. CDR1 is MNHEY and CDR2 is SMNVEV in the germline V gene (reference sequence). J was trimmed by 4 bases and V by 3 bases; bases with no gene match: 4. The CDR3 is made up of 14 amino acids. The CDR3 region has the DNA TGTGCCAGCAGTTTCAGGGGGCGCATAGAGACCCAGTACTTC. It translates to CASSFRGRIETQYF.

The chain has TRBV2 and TRBJ1-1; D ambiguous. The CDR3 has 13 residues. Germline CDR1 is SNHLY and CDR2 is FYNNEI. With 7 bases removed from V and 6 bases from J, the gap between germline ends came to 15 bases. Written as DNA, the CDR3 is TGTGCCAGCAACTTACAGTTGTTGGCTGAAGCTTTCTTT. Its translation is CASNLQLLAEAFF. The full variable domain, in which reference TRBV2 and TRBJ1-1 provide the parts outside the CDR3, is EPEVTQTPSHQVTQMGQEVILRCVPISNHLYFYWYRQILGQKVEFLVSFYNNEISEKSEIFDDQFSVERPDGSNFTLKIRSTKLEDSAMYFCASNLQLLAEAFFGQGTRLTVV.

This chain uses TRBV29-1 with TRBJ1-6; 9 bases match TRBD1. Trimming took 0 bases from V and 9 from J; bases not matched to a gene: 6. Germline V lookup: CDR1 SQVTM, CDR2 ANQGSEA. This CDR3 contains 15 residues. The CDR3, as DNA: TGCAGCGTTGAAGATCTACCGACAGGGGGTTCACCCCTCCACTTT. Amino acid sequence: CSVEDLPTGGSPLHF.

To note about this clone: Other DNA sequences of this sample code for an identical CDR3. The J gene is TRBJ2-5, the V gene TRBV5-1; D not resolved. This CDR3 is built from 12 residues. Per the germline V gene, CDR1 is SGHRS and CDR2 is YFSETQ. V dropped 1 base and J dropped 4 bases, with 5 bases sitting between them. The CDR3 nucleotides are TGCGCCAGCAGCTTGCCGTCAGAGACCCAGTACTTC. Translated: CASSLPSETQYF.

The V call is TRBV6-2 or TRBV6-3, the J call TRBJ2-1; TRBD1 matches at 7 bases. The V gene end was trimmed by 2 bases and the J gene end by 8 bases; junction bases not matched to a gene: 12. The germline gives CDR1 MNHEY, CDR2 SVGEGT. This CDR3 is built from 16 residues. Here the CDR3 reads CASSYEGRGRYYEQFF. Written as DNA, the CDR3 is TGTGCCAGCAGTTACGAAGGCAGGGGGAGATACTATGAGCAGTTCTTC.

Of note for this clone: Within the sample, other DNA sequences also encode this same CDR3. The chain is built from TRBV5-1 and TRBJ2-5, with a tentative D call TRBD1 (6 bases). Deletions cut 0 bases from V and 4 bases from J, with 10 bases between. The germline V gene encodes CDR1 SGHRS and CDR2 YFSETQ. The CDR3 consists of 14 residues. The CDR3 region is CASSLDSRGETQYF. As DNA, the CDR3 is TGCGCCAGCAGCTTGGATTCCAGGGGAGAGACCCAGTACTTC. Full variable domain (outside the CDR3, taken from reference TRBV5-1 and TRBJ2-5): KAGVTQTPRYLIKTRGQQVTLSCSPISGHRSVSWYQQTPGQGLQFLFEYFSETQRNKGNFPGRFSGRQFSNSRSEMNVSTLELGDSALYLCASSLDSRGETQYFGPGTRLLVL.

This sequence joins TRBV2 and TRBJ1-1; 8 bases are shared with TRBD1. CDR3 length: 14 amino acids. The V gene end was trimmed by 6 bases and the J gene end by 1 base; junction bases not matched to a gene: 4. CDR1 and CDR2 (germline): SNHLY, FYNNEI. This CDR3 reads CASRMTGENTEAFF. The DNA of the CDR3 is TGTGCCAGCAGAATGACAGGGGAGAACACTGAAGCTTTCTTT.

The count of this clone is one. The genes are TRBV10-3 and TRBJ1-1, with 7 bases aligning to TRBD1. V was pared by 3 bases and J by 2 bases, with 6 bases of the junction left unmatched. This CDR3 contains 15 residues. From germline, CDR1 is ENHRY and CDR2 SYGVKD. The CDR3: CAISDARQGNTEAFF. In DNA, the CDR3 is TGTGCCATCAGTGACGCTCGACAGGGCAACACTGAAGCTTTCTTT.

The chain has TRBV5-1 and TRBJ2-3; 14 bases are a match to TRBD2. The V segment lost 4 bases and the J segment 2 bases; nucleotides outside the gene matches: 12. Germline V gives CDR1 SGHRS, CDR2 YFSETQ. This CDR3 region has 19 residues. This chain's CDR3 is CASSRGPRLAGGLTDTQYF. CDR3 in DNA: TGCGCCAGCAGCCGTGGCCCGAGACTAGCGGGGGGGCTCACAGATACGCAGTATTTT.

The V call is TRBV5-1, the J call TRBJ1-1, with D perhaps matching TRBD1 (6 bases). Germline values: CDR1 SGHRS, CDR2 YFSETQ. The CDR3 runs 14 residues. Trimming removed 4 bases from V and 4 bases from J, with 14 bases in between. CDR3 sequence: CASSPGRGSTEAFF. The CDR3 region has the DNA TGCGCCAGCAGCCCGGGTAGGGGGAGCACTGAAGCTTTCTTT.

This clone has a single count. The V call is TRBV28, the J call TRBJ1-2, with unresolved D. CDR3 length: 14 residues. V was clipped by 8 bases and J by 6 bases, with 19 bases between them. The germline CDR1 and CDR2 sequences are MDHEN and SYDVKM. The CDR3 nucleotides are TGTGCCAGCGATCGGGGTCTGGCTCCTAATGGCTACACCTTC. Translation: CASDRGLAPNGYTF.

The V and J genes are TRBV2 and TRBJ2-7; 11 bases fit TRBD2. CDR1 and CDR2 (germline): SNHLY, FYNNEI. The ends lost 6 bases at V and 0 bases at J; junction bases unmatched: 4. This CDR3 has 15 amino acids. The CDR3 loop reads CASRGTSGVSYEQYF. DNA of the CDR3: TGTGCCAGCAGGGGGACTAGCGGAGTCTCCTACGAGCAGTACTTC.

This chain connects TRBV10-3 to TRBJ1-1; 8 bases match TRBD1. V dropped 2 bases and J dropped 4; count of bases not matched to a gene: 3. The CDR3 loop spans 14 amino acids. Germline V gene sequence: CDR1 ENHRY, CDR2 SYGVKD. The CDR3 sequence is CAISEDRGVTEAFF. CDR3 nucleotide sequence: TGTGCCATCAGTGAGGACAGGGGAGTCACTGAAGCTTTCTTT.

The rearrangement uses TRBV2 and TRBJ2-1, with 7 bases that match TRBD2. The CDR3 covers 13 residues. Losses at the gene ends were 6 bases for V and 10 bases for J; bases not matched to a gene: 9. The germline gives CDR1 SNHLY, CDR2 FYNNEI. The CDR3 nucleotides are TGTGCCAGCAGATCGGACGGGGGGTACGAGCAGTTCTTC. Its protein product is CASRSDGGYEQFF. The whole variable domain, filled in from reference TRBV2 and TRBJ2-1, reads EPEVTQTPSHQVTQMGQEVILRCVPISNHLYFYWYRQILGQKVEFLVSFYNNEISEKSEIFDDQFSVERPDGSNFTLKIRSTKLEDSAMYFCASRSDGGYEQFFGPGTRLTVL.

The chain has TRBV9 and TRBJ2-4; 9 bases are shared with TRBD1. Trimming cost V 3 bases and J 6 bases; bases outside gene matches: 7. The CDR3 spans 15 residues. Germline V gives CDR1 SGDLS, CDR2 YYNGEE. CDR3 region: CASSGGQGYVNIQYF. The CDR3 DNA follows: TGTGCCAGCAGCGGGGGACAGGGTTACGTAAACATTCAGTACTTC.

This chain joins TRBV5-1 and TRBJ2-6, with TRBD2 as a possible D gene (5 bases). CDR3 size: 18 residues. With 3 bases removed from V and 0 bases from J, the gap between germline ends came to 16 bases. Germline lookup yields CDR1 SGHRS and CDR2 YFSETQ. CDR3 nucleotides: TGCGCCAGCAGCTCGCGGGCGTCCCTGAGCTCTGGGGCCAACGTCCTGACTTTC. It is translated as CASSSRASLSSGANVLTF.

This chain links TRBV18 with TRBJ1-3, with D hard to call. Germline CDR1 reads KGHSH; CDR2 reads LQKENI. The CDR3 contains 16 residues. Trimming took off 2 bases at V and 0 bases at J, with 11 bases between the two ends. The CDR3 sequence: CASSPAVLSSGNTIYF. CDR3 sequence (DNA): TGTGCCAGCTCACCAGCAGTTTTAAGCTCTGGAAACACCATATATTTT.

The genes are TRBV27 and TRBJ2-7; 10 nucleotides line up with TRBD1. V was clipped by 7 bases and J by 3 bases; unmatched bases: 3. The CDR3 has 13 amino acids. Germline V gene sequence: CDR1 MNHEY, CDR2 SMNVEV (reference sequence). CDR3 DNA sequence: TGTGCCAGCAAGGGACAGGGGTTCTACGAGCAGTACTTC. Its protein is CASKGQGFYEQYF.

The chain joins TRBV5-8 to TRBJ2-3, with TRBD2 matching over 10 bases. CDR1 is SGHTS and CDR2 is YDEGEE in the germline V gene. The CDR3 totals 15 residues. The ends lost 1 base at V and 4 bases at J; junction bases unmatched: 3. Here the CDR3 DNA reads TGTGCCAGCAGCTTGCCCCTAGCGGGAGCAGATACGCAGTATTTT. Protein: CASSLPLAGADTQYF.